A single sample gave rise to the 21 T cell receptor beta chains below, sequenced in a study of human T cells and chemical hapten exposure. Time point here: patch test 1, 2 weeks after DPC sensitization. Specified treatment: therapeutic diphenylcyclopropenone sensitization with weekly scalp DPC. One entry per CDR3 protein, called by TCRdb with MiXCR from the RACE reads. The sample yields about 110,000 distinct CDR3 sequences, 11% seen once. Material: whole blood, obtained in connection with sensitization to the hapten diphenylcyclopropenone (DPC). These receptors all stem from a woman aged 40 to 49 with alopecia areata. Some clones in this sample may be carry-over from other donors' samples.

V and J are TRBV25-1 and TRBJ2-3, with D perhaps matching TRBD1 (5 bases). V lost 6 bases, J lost 4 bases, and 11 bases lay in between. Germline assignment: CDR1 MGHDK and CDR2 SYGVNS. This CDR3 region has 13 residues. The CDR3 sequence: CASRGSGSDTQYF. The CDR3 bases are TGTGCCAGCAGAGGCTCAGGGTCAGATACGCAGTATTTT.

This clonotype was counted at least ten times. V usage is TRBV7-6 and J usage is TRBJ2-1; the D gene is possibly TRBD1 (6 bases). The CDR3 totals 16 residues. The germline V gene has CDR1 SGHVS and CDR2 FNYEAQ. The V gene lost 1 base and the J gene lost 6 bases, with 16 bases spanning the gap. CDR3 nucleotide sequence: TGTGCCAGCAGCTTAGGGCAGGGGCACTCTGGCAATGAGCAGTTCTTC. Encoded protein: CASSLGQGHSGNEQFF.

This clonotype was detected a few times. The J gene is TRBJ1-5, the V gene TRBV20-1; D gene unclear. The V gene's germline CDR1 is DFQATT and CDR2 SNEGSKA (reference sequence). The CDR3 is made up of 12 amino acids. The V end lost 3 bases, the J end lost 2 bases, and 5 bases lay between the germline ends. CDR3 nucleotides: TGCAGTGCTAGTCAGGGCAATCAGCCCCAGCATTTT. This translates into CSASQGNQPQHF.

This clonotype came up many times. This chain links TRBV4-2 with TRBJ2-7; TRBD1 is a possible D gene (6 bases). The CDR3 sequence is 15 residues long. Trimming left V 4 bases short and J 6 bases short, with 19 bases between. CDR1 LGHNA and CDR2 YNFKEQ come from the germline V gene. The CDR3 DNA follows: TGTGCCAGCAGCCTAGAGGTAGGGGGTAGTACCGAGCAGTACTTC. Its protein is CASSLEVGGSTEQYF.

The rearrangement joins TRBV20-1 to TRBJ2-1; D is unresolved. This CDR3 is 11 amino acids long. V was pared by 6 bases and J by 5 bases, with 8 bases between. The V gene's germline CDR1 is DFQATT and CDR2 SNEGSKA (reference sequence). Here the CDR3 reads CSATDNNEQFF. The DNA for the CDR3 is TGCAGTGCAACCGATAACAATGAGCAGTTCTTC.

As to this clonotype: With a much larger clone just one base away, this may be a read error. As the CDR3 is not closed by the conserved phenylalanine or tryptophan, this likely results from a read error. CDR3 sequence (DNA): TGTGCCAGCAGTCTGTCGGGGGAAAGGGCCCAGTACTTA. Translated: CASSLSGERAQYL. V usage is TRBV5-5 and J usage is TRBJ2-5, with D possibly being TRBD2 (6 bases). CDR3 length equals 13 residues. CDR1 is SGHKS and CDR2 is YYEKEE in the germline V gene (reference sequence). Deletions cut 5 bases from V and 9 bases from J, with 17 bases between.

This clonotype has just a few counts. The CDR3 loop is CASSLEGYSYNEQFF. CDR3 in DNA: TGTGCCAGCAGCTTAGAAGGGTATTCCTACAATGAGCAGTTCTTC. The V and J genes are TRBV11-2 and TRBJ2-1, with unresolved D. The V gene's germline CDR1 is SGHAT and CDR2 FQNNGV. The CDR3 spans 15 residues. Between the trimmed V and J ends, which lost 0 bases and 1 base, there was a span of 7 bases.

This clonotype showed up many times. The chain has TRBV25-1 and TRBJ1-2; TRBD1 agrees at 10 bases. The CDR3 has 18 residues. Per the germline V gene, CDR1 is MGHDK and CDR2 is SYGVNS. The junction had 8 bases not matched to a gene; V was cut back by 1 base and J by 0 bases. CDR3 loop: CASSELAGTGEPNYGYTF. In DNA form, the CDR3 reads TGTGCCAGCAGTGAATTAGCCGGGACAGGGGAACCTAACTATGGCTACACCTTC.

This chain connects TRBV27 to TRBJ1-1; 8 bases match TRBD1. V was pared by 5 bases and J by 5 bases, with 7 bases of the junction left unmatched. There are 14 residues in the CDR3. In germline, CDR1 is MNHEY, CDR2 SMNVEV (reference sequence). The CDR3 nucleotides read TGTGCCAGCAGTCCGGCCCGGACAGGGACTGAAGCTTTCTTT. This encodes CASSPARTGTEAFF.

The chain carries TRBV6-5 and TRBJ2-5; 7 bases map to TRBD1. Germline loops: CDR1 MNHEY, CDR2 SVGAGI. Germline trimming cut 6 bases from V and 6 bases from J; bases unmatched to any gene: 10. This CDR3 is 14 amino acids long. This CDR3 reads CASRSPSGGQTQYF. The CDR3 nucleotides are TGTGCCAGCAGGTCACCCTCAGGGGGACAGACCCAGTACTTC.

The V gene is TRBV7-9, the J gene TRBJ2-7; D not resolved. This CDR3 contains 17 residues. Trimming removed 3 bases from V and 2 bases from J, with 20 bases in between. Germline loops: CDR1 SEHNR, CDR2 FQNEAQ (reference sequence). CDR3 sequence (DNA): TGTGCCAGCAGCTTCAGTCTTTCGAGGCCGGACCCCTACGAGCAGTACTTC. Residues: CASSFSLSRPDPYEQYF.

The chain is built from TRBV20-1 and TRBJ2-1; tentative D call: TRBD2 (7 bases). The CDR3 spans 15 residues. Germline V gene sequence: CDR1 DFQATT, CDR2 SNEGSKA (reference sequence). Trimming stripped 5 bases from V and 2 bases from J, with 16 bases between. The CDR3 DNA follows: TGCAGTGCTGCTGGGGGGGGCCCTACCTACAATGAGCAGTTCTTC. Translation gives CSAAGGGPTYNEQFF.

This clonotype turned up a few times. The J gene is TRBJ2-3, the V gene TRBV7-6; 7 positions match TRBD1. This CDR3 region has 12 residues. Germline V lookup: CDR1 SGHVS, CDR2 FNYEAQ. V lost 6 bases and J lost 6; bases outside the gene matches: 3. The CDR3 DNA reads TGTGCCAGCAGACAACAGGGGGATACGCAGTATTTT. It codes for CASRQQGDTQYF.

Only a few counts were recorded for this clonotype. The rearrangement links TRBV12-3 or TRBV12-4 to TRBJ2-5; the match to TRBD2 covers 11 bases. The V segment lost 5 bases and the J segment 4 bases; nucleotides outside the gene matches: 6. The length of the CDR3 is 15 residues. CDR3 residues: CASSVSGGAAETQYF. CDR3 sequence (DNA): TGTGCCAGCAGTGTTAGCGGGGGGGCCGCAGAGACCCAGTACTTC.

This clonotype was recorded at least ten times. The V gene is TRBV3-1, the J gene TRBJ2-3; 8 positions match TRBD1. The ends lost 4 bases at V and 0 bases at J; junction bases unmatched: 6. CDR1 is LGHDT and CDR2 is YNNKEL in the germline V gene (reference sequence). The CDR3 has 16 amino acids. The CDR3 spells CASSPPGQGSTDTQYF. The DNA of the CDR3 is TGTGCCAGCAGCCCCCCCGGACAGGGTAGCACAGATACGCAGTATTTT.

The rearrangement joins TRBV28 to TRBJ2-7; D is undetermined. Trimming pared 2 bases from V and 3 bases from J, leaving 11 bases between. Germline V CDR1 and CDR2: MDHEN, SYDVKM. The CDR3 has 14 residues. CDR3 nucleotides: TGTGCCAGCAGTTTACGTGGCGGCGTCTACGAGCAGTACTTC. Its translation is CASSLRGGVYEQYF.

The chain couples TRBV6-1 to TRBJ2-3; D unresolved. V was clipped by 1 base and J by 5 bases, with 7 bases between them. The CDR3 consists of 13 residues. Germline assignment: CDR1 MNHNS and CDR2 SASEGT. CDR3 nucleotide sequence: TGTGCCAGCAGTGAAGTCCCCCTAGATACGCAGTATTTT. It specifies CASSEVPLDTQYF.

The table lists this clonotype with a few counts. The genes are TRBV20-1 and TRBJ2-1, with D perhaps TRBD2 (6 bases). Germline CDR1 and CDR2: DFQATT and SNEGSKA (reference sequence). CDR3 length: 13 residues. The V end lost 2 bases, the J end lost 8 bases, and 13 bases lay between the germline ends. In DNA, the CDR3 is TGCAGTGCTAGACTGGCGGGGATTTATGAGCAGTTCTTC. As protein: CSARLAGIYEQFF.

This clonotype was observed a handful of times. J is TRBJ2-7 and V is TRBV20-1; no clear D gene. The CDR3 length is 13 residues. V lost 3 bases to trimming and J lost 0 bases, with 9 bases between them. Germline V gene data show CDR1 as DFQATT and CDR2 as SNEGSKA (reference sequence). As DNA, the CDR3 is TGCAGTGCTAGCCGTCCCCTCTCCTACGAGCAGTACTTC. It is translated as CSASRPLSYEQYF.

This clonotype appeared many times. The chain recombines TRBV9 with TRBJ2-2, with TRBD1 identical over 11 bases. The CDR3 runs 17 residues. In germline, CDR1 is SGDLS, CDR2 YYNGEE. Trimming cost V 4 bases and J 5 bases; bases outside gene matches: 10. The CDR3 region has the DNA TGTGCCAGCAGCCCTCGTGAAGGACAGGGGGCTACCGGGGAGCTGTTTTTT. Its translation: CASSPREGQGATGELFF.

This clonotype was seen a few times. This chain connects TRBV21-1 to TRBJ1-6; no DNA check was done on the table's D call, TRBD1. TRBV21-1 is assigned pseudogene status. CDR3 length: 16 residues. The CDR3 reads CASSKETRQGRSPLHF. The CDR3 region has the DNA TGTGCCAGCAGCAAAGAGACGAGACAGGGGAGGTCACCCCTCCACTTT.